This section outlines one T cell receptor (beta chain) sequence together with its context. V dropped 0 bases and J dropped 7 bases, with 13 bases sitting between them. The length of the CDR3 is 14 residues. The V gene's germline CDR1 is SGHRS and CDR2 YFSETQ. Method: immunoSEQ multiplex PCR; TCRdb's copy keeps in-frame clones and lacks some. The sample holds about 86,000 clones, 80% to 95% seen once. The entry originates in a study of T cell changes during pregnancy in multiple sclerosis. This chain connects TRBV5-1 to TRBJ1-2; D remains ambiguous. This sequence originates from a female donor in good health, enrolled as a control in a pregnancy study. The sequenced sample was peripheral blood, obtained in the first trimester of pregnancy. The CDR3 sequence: CASSLGREALGYTF. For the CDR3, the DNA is TGCGCCAGCAGCTTGGGGCGGGAAGCCCTTGGCTACACCTTC.